A single sample is the source of the 28 T cell receptor beta chains below, sequenced in a study of T cells in localized non-small cell lung cancer. The repertoire was sequenced with immunoSEQ multiplex PCR; TCRdb's copy has only in-frame clones and lacks some. The sample consists of about 24,000 clones, roughly 84% of them appearing once. The starting material was PBMCs, obtained before any cancer treatment. Receptors were obtained from a man between 40 and 75 years old with stage II lung adenocarcinoma.

The J gene is TRBJ2-6, the V gene TRBV5-1; D possibly matches TRBD1 or TRBD2 (5 bases each). CDR3 length: 17 amino acids. Looked up from germline, CDR1 is SGHRS and CDR2 is YFSETQ. Trimming left V 4 bases short and J 0 bases short, with 14 bases between. CDR3 bases: TGCGCCAGCAGCAAATCCGGGACGGACTCTGGGGCCAACGTCCTGACTTTC. Residues: CASSKSGTDSGANVLTF.

In this sample, this clone turned up once. The chain couples TRBV11-3 to TRBJ2-2; D uncertain. The CDR3 contains 13 residues. Trimming removed 2 bases from V and 8 bases from J, with 9 bases in between. Germline V gives CDR1 SGHNT, CDR2 YENEEA. The CDR3 spells CASSLPNLGELFF. The CDR3 nucleotides read TGTGCCAGCAGCTTACCTAATCTTGGGGAGCTGTTTTTT.

The V call is TRBV27, the J call TRBJ1-1; D is uncertain. CDR3 length equals 13 residues. V was cut by 2 bases and J by 10 bases, with 14 bases left in between. CDR1 and CDR2 from the germline V gene are MNHEY and SMNVEV (reference sequence). For the CDR3, the DNA is TGTGCCAGCAGTTTACGGGAGCGGTCCGTAGCTTTCTTT. The encoded protein is CASSLRERSVAFF.

The sample holds one count of this clone. The chain carries TRBV18 and TRBJ1-1, with TRBD1 as a possible D gene (5 bases). Trimming pared 3 bases from V and 10 bases from J, leaving 24 bases between. Germline V gene sequence: CDR1 KGHSH, CDR2 LQKENI. The CDR3 has 16 amino acids. The CDR3 DNA sequence: TGTGCCAGCTCACCTACCGCGGGAAGGGGACCGAACTCAGCTTTCTTT. This codes for CASSPTAGRGPNSAFF.

V is TRBV9 and J is TRBJ1-4; no reliable D call. The CDR3 runs to 13 residues. V lost 0 bases and J lost 8, with 8 bases in between. Germline loops: CDR1 SGDLS, CDR2 YYNGEE. This chain's CDR3 is CASSVGFGEKLFF. CDR3 bases: TGTGCCAGCAGCGTAGGATTCGGGGAAAAACTGTTTTTT.

With regard to this clone: The sample contains more than one DNA sequence encoding this CDR3. This chain joins TRBV6-1 and TRBJ2-2; maybe TRBD1 (6 bases). Germline V CDR1 and CDR2: MNHNS, SASEGT. V was cut by 4 bases and J by 0 bases, with 6 bases left in between. The CDR3 length is 14 residues. DNA of the CDR3: TGTGCCAGCAGTGGGACAGCGAACACCGGGGAGCTGTTTTTT. Amino acids: CASSGTANTGELFF.

The count of this clone is one. J is TRBJ1-1 and V is TRBV6-5, with 7 positions matching TRBD1. Trimming removed 0 bases from V and 4 bases from J; junction bases left unmatched: 2. The CDR3 runs to 14 residues. Looked up from germline, CDR1 is MNHEY and CDR2 is SVGAGI. CDR3: CASSYSRQGTEAFF. The DNA of the CDR3 is TGTGCCAGCAGTTACTCGAGACAGGGCACTGAAGCTTTCTTT.

This clone was counted a few times. The V gene is TRBV29-1, the J gene TRBJ1-1; D unclear. Germline values: CDR1 SQVTM, CDR2 ANQGSEA. V lost 6 bases and J lost 14, with 16 bases in between. The CDR3 contains 10 residues. DNA of the CDR3: TGCAGCGTCCTGACAAGAAGGATCTTCTTT. Its protein is CSVLTRRIFF.

The chain joins TRBV19 to TRBJ2-1; TRBD2 agrees at 8 bases. The junction had 9 bases not matched to a gene; V was cut back by 7 bases and J by 7 bases. The germline V gene encodes CDR1 LNHDA and CDR2 SQIVND (reference sequence). The CDR3 covers 14 residues. The CDR3 here is CASIAGGGRNEQFF. The CDR3 DNA follows: TGTGCCAGTATCGCGGGGGGCGGTCGGAATGAGCAGTTCTTC.

This CDR3 is CASSRNNEQFF. In DNA, the CDR3 is TGTGCCAGCAGCCGGAACAATGAGCAGTTCTTC. V and J are TRBV9 and TRBJ2-1, with D unresolved. This CDR3 has 11 amino acids. V gave up 4 bases and J gave up 5 bases, with 4 bases separating them. Germline CDR1 is SGDLS and CDR2 is YYNGEE.

The chain has TRBV18 and TRBJ2-7; D not resolved. This CDR3 comprises 11 residues. V was pared by 6 bases and J by 5 bases, with 8 bases between. Per the germline V gene, CDR1 is KGHSH and CDR2 is LQKENI. The CDR3 spells CASSTSHEQYF. The DNA of the CDR3 is TGTGCCAGCTCTACATCCCACGAGCAGTACTTC. Full variable domain (remainder filled in from reference TRBV18 and TRBJ2-7): NAGVMQNPRHLVRRRGQEARLRCSPMKGHSHVYWYRQLPEEGLKFMVYLQKENIIDESGMPKERFSAEFPKEGPSILRIQQVVRGDSAAYFCASSTSHEQYFGPGTRLTVT.

This clone is labeled as medium-sized (0.01 to 0.1%). The chain carries TRBV5-1 and TRBJ1-4; 7 nucleotides align to TRBD1. V shed 3 bases and J 0 bases; nucleotides not matched to a gene: 5. The CDR3 consists of 16 residues. The germline gives CDR1 SGHRS, CDR2 YFSETQ. CDR3 nucleotide sequence: TGCGCCAGCAGCTCGGGACAGAGTACAACTAATGAAAAACTGTTTTTT. Translation: CASSSGQSTTNEKLFF.

The chain couples TRBV5-6 to TRBJ2-7; 9 bases are a match to TRBD1. The CDR3 contains 16 residues. Germline values: CDR1 SGHDT, CDR2 YYEEEE. J gave up 4 bases and V 3 bases, and 11 bases lay outside the gene matches. DNA of the CDR3: TGTGCCAGCAGCTCGAACAACAGGGGGCGCGCGTACGAGCAGTACTTC. Protein product: CASSSNNRGRAYEQYF.

V usage is TRBV27 and J usage is TRBJ2-1; 9 bases match TRBD1. CDR1 is MNHEY, CDR2 SMNVEV, per germline (reference sequence). This CDR3 spans 14 amino acids. V gave up 6 bases and J gave up 7 bases; unmatched junction bases: 7. The CDR3 loop reads CASSRDRVMNEQFF. In nucleotides, the CDR3 is TGTGCCAGCAGCCGGGACAGGGTAATGAATGAGCAGTTCTTC.

The rearrangement joins TRBV5-6 to TRBJ2-7, with TRBD1 matching 10 bases. CDR1 SGHDT and CDR2 YYEEEE come from the germline V gene. The CDR3 has 14 residues. J was trimmed by 3 bases and V by 3 bases; bases with no gene match: 3. CDR3 loop: CASSWGQGIYEQYF. Here the CDR3 DNA reads TGTGCCAGCAGCTGGGGACAGGGGATCTACGAGCAGTACTTC.

The genes are TRBV2 and TRBJ1-4; 9 nucleotides align to TRBD1. The V gene's germline CDR1 is SNHLY and CDR2 FYNNEI. Germline trimming cut 4 bases from V and 6 bases from J; bases unmatched to any gene: 12. The CDR3 has 17 amino acids. The CDR3 DNA reads TGTGCCAGCAGTGGGCCACCGGGACAGGGAACGGATGAAAAACTGTTTTTT. It specifies CASSGPPGQGTDEKLFF.

The chain is built from TRBV5-6 and TRBJ1-2; 8 bases are shared with TRBD1. Germline V gene data show CDR1 as SGHDT and CDR2 as YYEEEE. This CDR3 comprises 15 residues. With V trimmed by 4 bases and J by 1 base, 6 bases remained unmatched. The CDR3 spells CASSLGQGHNYGYTF. The CDR3, as DNA: TGTGCCAGCAGCCTCGGACAGGGCCATAACTATGGCTACACCTTC.

The gene calls are TRBV15 and TRBJ2-1, with a tentative D call TRBD1 (5 bases). Trimming left V 5 bases short and J 2 bases short, with 7 bases between. This CDR3 has 13 amino acids. CDR1 and CDR2 from the germline V gene are LNHNV and YYDKDF (reference sequence). This CDR3 reads CATSGAPYNEQFF. CDR3 DNA: TGTGCCACCAGCGGGGCCCCCTACAATGAGCAGTTCTTC.

This rearrangement joins TRBV5-8 to TRBJ1-5; 7 positions match TRBD1. Trimming took 0 bases from V and 6 from J; bases not matched to a gene: 6. This CDR3 region has 15 residues. Germline-derived CDR1 and CDR2 are SGHTS and YDEGEE. CDR3 coding DNA: TGTGCCAGCAGCTTGGAAGGGGGCTGGAGTCAGCCCCAGCATTTT. This sequence encodes CASSLEGGWSQPQHF. The whole variable domain, filled in from reference TRBV5-8 and TRBJ1-5, reads EAGVTQSPTHLIKTRGQQATLRCSPISGHTSVYWYQQALGLGLQFLLWYDEGEERNRGNFPPRFSGRQFPNYSSELNVNALELEDSALYLCASSLEGGWSQPQHFGDGTRLSIL.

The chain recombines TRBV2 with TRBJ1-5, with a weak D call TRBD1 (5 bases). The V end lost 3 bases, the J end lost 2 bases, and 8 bases lay between the germline ends. The CDR3 totals 14 residues. Germline V CDR1 and CDR2: SNHLY, FYNNEI. The CDR3 nucleotides are TGTGCCAGCAGTGACTTGGGGGGCAATCAGCCCCAGCATTTT. Translation: CASSDLGGNQPQHF.

The CDR3 is CASSQGWNTEAFF. For the CDR3, the DNA is TGTGCCAGTAGCCAGGGGTGGAACACTGAAGCTTTCTTT. The rearrangement joins TRBV19 to TRBJ1-1; D perhaps matches TRBD1 (6 bases). The germline V gene encodes CDR1 LNHDA and CDR2 SQIVND (reference sequence). The ends were cut back, 6 bases at V and 1 base at J, with 9 bases in the middle. The CDR3 has 13 amino acids.

The chain links TRBV7-2 to TRBJ2-7, with TRBD1 identical over 9 bases. V was pared by 4 bases and J by 5 bases, with 6 bases of the junction left unmatched. Looked up from germline, CDR1 is SGHTA and CDR2 is FQGNSA. The CDR3 length is 14 residues. The CDR3 here is CASSWDRERNEQYF. The CDR3 DNA follows: TGTGCCAGCAGCTGGGACAGGGAAAGGAACGAGCAGTACTTC.

The V and J genes are TRBV2 and TRBJ1-3, with TRBD1 matching 10 bases. V lost 6 bases and J lost 2; bases outside the gene matches: 4. Looked up from germline, CDR1 is SNHLY and CDR2 is FYNNEI. This CDR3 comprises 15 residues. CDR3 sequence (DNA): TGTGCCAGCAGCCAGACAGGGGGCCCTGGAAACACCATATATTTT. Amino acids: CASSQTGGPGNTIYF.

This chain uses TRBV7-9 with TRBJ2-7, with TRBD2 identical over 8 bases. This CDR3 is built from 16 residues. CDR1 is SEHNR, CDR2 FQNEAQ, per germline (reference sequence). The junction had 9 bases not matched to a gene; V was cut back by 5 bases and J by 0 bases. CDR3 bases: TGTGCCAGCAGCCCAGGACTAGCATTGTACTCCTACGAGCAGTACTTC. It codes for CASSPGLALYSYEQYF.

CDR3 DNA sequence: TGTGCCAGCAGCTTAGATATAGATCAGCCCCAGCATTTT. Translation: CASSLDIDQPQHF. The chain couples TRBV11-2 to TRBJ1-5, with D unresolved. This CDR3 spans 13 amino acids. V was pared by 0 bases and J by 5 bases, with 5 bases between. Germline-derived CDR1 and CDR2 are SGHAT and FQNNGV.

The V call is TRBV25-1, the J call TRBJ2-1; D ambiguous. The CDR3 runs to 10 residues. V lost 5 bases and J 9 bases, leaving 5 bases between the germline ends. CDR1 and CDR2 (germline): MGHDK, SYGVNS. CDR3 amino acids: CASSRTEQFF. The DNA of the CDR3 is TGTGCCAGCAGTAGGACTGAGCAGTTCTTC.

The chain has TRBV11-2 and TRBJ2-3, with 16 bases fitting TRBD2. After removal of 5 bases from V and 1 base from J, the junction contained 9 bases not matched to a gene. This CDR3 has 19 residues. Germline lookup yields CDR1 SGHAT and CDR2 FQNNGV. The DNA for the CDR3 is TGTGCCAGCAGCCTCCTCCCGGGACTAGCGGGGGGGGGCACAGATACGCAGTATTTT. This gives the protein CASSLLPGLAGGGTDTQYF.

The chain couples TRBV11-2 to TRBJ2-7; perhaps TRBD2 as D (6 bases). This CDR3 is 15 amino acids long. Trimming cost V 0 bases and J 4 bases, with 13 bases left between them. Germline V CDR1 and CDR2: SGHAT, FQNNGV. CDR3 residues: CASSLERGSTYEQYF. The CDR3 DNA sequence: TGTGCCAGCAGCTTAGAGCGGGGATCTACGTACGAGCAGTACTTC.